This T cell receptor (beta chain) was sequenced for a study of blood T cell repertoires in COVID-19. The study recruited people aged roughly 18 to 89 years across more than 20 US areas. Donors were grouped by their self-reported clinical history. CDR1 and CDR2 (germline): SGHTA, FQGTGA. The CDR3 length is 15 residues. V trimming: 3 bases; J trimming: 4 bases; junction bases outside the gene matches: 3. This table comes from immunoSEQ multiplex PCR, and its TCRdb copy is limited to in-frame clones, with some not included. The table records around 150,000 clones, around four fifths of them present only once.

This clonotype was sampled from a woman aged 40 to 55 who had recovered from COVID-19. Sequencing was carried out using PBMCs or T cells enriched from blood (not recorded which). V is TRBV7-3 and J is TRBJ1-3, with TRBD1 matching over 10 bases. CDR3 protein: CASSLSGQGGNTIYF. The DNA of the CDR3 is TGTGCCAGCAGCTTGTCGGGACAGGGGGGAAACACCATATATTTT.